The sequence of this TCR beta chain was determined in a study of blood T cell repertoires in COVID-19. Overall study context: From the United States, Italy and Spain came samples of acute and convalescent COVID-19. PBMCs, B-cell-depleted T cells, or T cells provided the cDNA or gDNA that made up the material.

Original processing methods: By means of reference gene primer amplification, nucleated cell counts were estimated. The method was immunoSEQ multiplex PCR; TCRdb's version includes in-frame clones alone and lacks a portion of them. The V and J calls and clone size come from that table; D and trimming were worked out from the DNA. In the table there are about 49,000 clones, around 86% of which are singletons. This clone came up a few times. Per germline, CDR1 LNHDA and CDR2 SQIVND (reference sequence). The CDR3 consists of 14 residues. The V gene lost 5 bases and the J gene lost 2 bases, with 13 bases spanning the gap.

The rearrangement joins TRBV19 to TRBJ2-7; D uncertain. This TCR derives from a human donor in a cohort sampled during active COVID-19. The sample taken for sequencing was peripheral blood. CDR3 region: CASSPDGWAYEQYF. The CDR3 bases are TGTGCCAGTAGTCCAGACGGGTGGGCCTACGAGCAGTACTTC.